Below are 26 T cell receptor beta chains sequenced from a single sample in a study of shared clonotypes between healthy human individuals. Terminally differentiated effector memory CD45RA+ cells were excluded from the naive CD8 cells, which were CD45RO-negative and positively selected for CCR7. Generated by immunoSEQ multiplex PCR, the TCRdb table keeps only in-frame clones and is missing some. The sample gives millions of clones, around 96% of which show up once; 1% to 1.3% is in the top ten. Sequencing was done on a sample of naive CD8+ T cells sorted from blood. The receptors here all came from a man younger than 35 in good health.

Regarding this clone: The same CDR3 arises from other DNA sequences in this sample as well. The chain combines TRBV7-9 with TRBJ2-3; D is possibly TRBD2 (6 bases). V was trimmed by 1 base and J by 5 bases, leaving 7 bases between them. This CDR3 region has 13 residues. In germline, CDR1 is SEHNR, CDR2 FQNEAQ (reference sequence). The CDR3 is CASSLVGGDTQYF. Here the CDR3 DNA reads TGTGCCAGCAGCTTAGTCGGGGGAGATACGCAGTATTTT.

The V gene is TRBV27, the J gene TRBJ2-7; 13 nucleotides line up with TRBD2. The CDR3 covers 17 residues. The V gene's germline CDR1 is MNHEY and CDR2 SMNVEV (reference sequence). The junction had 11 bases not matched to a gene; V was cut back by 2 bases and J by 7 bases. CDR3 loop: CASSLDLPGLAGIEQYF. CDR3 nucleotide sequence: TGTGCCAGCAGTTTAGATCTTCCGGGACTAGCGGGAATTGAGCAGTACTTC.

Turning to this clone: Different DNA sequences within this sample yield the same CDR3. This chain joins TRBV6-5 and TRBJ2-7; D is possibly TRBD1 (5 bases). CDR3 size: 13 residues. Germline V gives CDR1 MNHEY, CDR2 SVGAGI. The germline V and J ends were trimmed by 6 bases and 2 bases, with 11 bases remaining between them. The CDR3 spells CASSLDRTYEQYF. CDR3 nucleotide sequence: TGTGCCAGCAGCCTCGACAGAACCTACGAGCAGTACTTC.

V and J are TRBV5-6 and TRBJ1-5, with TRBD1 as a possible D gene (5 bases). Germline CDR1 and CDR2: SGHDT and YYEEEE. The CDR3 has 14 residues. Trimming stripped 4 bases from V and 5 bases from J, with 13 bases between. CDR3 nucleotides: TGTGCCAGCAGCCAACTTCGGGGGGATCAGCCCCAGCATTTT. It codes for CASSQLRGDQPQHF. Together with reference TRBV5-6 and TRBJ1-5, the CDR3 gives the full variable domain: DAGVTQSPTHLIKTRGQQVTLRCSPKSGHDTVSWYQQALGQGPQFIFQYYEEEERQRGNFPDRFSGHQFPNYSSELNVNALLLGDSALYLCASSQLRGDQPQHFGDGTRLSIL.

V is TRBV11-2 and J is TRBJ1-3; D gene unclear. Trimming stripped 0 bases from V and 8 bases from J, with 5 bases between. Germline CDR1 reads SGHAT; CDR2 reads FQNNGV. The CDR3 is 12 residues long. In DNA, the CDR3 is TGTGCCAGCAGCTTAGACGGAGACACCATATATTTT. Its translation is CASSLDGDTIYF.

In the case of this clone: Other DNA variants within this sample encode the same CDR3. The chain joins TRBV29-1 to TRBJ2-7, with 9 bases lining up with TRBD2. This CDR3 region has 13 residues. Germline CDR1 SQVTM, CDR2 ANQGSEA. J was trimmed by 2 bases and V by 2 bases; bases with no gene match: 1. The CDR3 protein is CSVESGGTYEQYF. In DNA, the CDR3 is TGCAGCGTTGAAAGCGGGGGGACCTACGAGCAGTACTTC.

This chain joins TRBV6-5 and TRBJ1-5; the D is unclear. Between the trimmed V and J ends, which lost 4 bases and 1 base, there was a span of 8 bases. This CDR3 has 14 residues. Germline CDR1 and CDR2: MNHEY and SVGAGI. Written as DNA, the CDR3 is TGTGCCAGCAGTTCAGAGAACAGCAATCAGCCCCAGCATTTT. Its translation is CASSSENSNQPQHF.

The rearrangement joins TRBV11-3 to TRBJ2-1, with TRBD2 matching 7 bases. J gave up 7 bases and V 0 bases, and 9 bases lay outside the gene matches. Germline V gives CDR1 SGHNT, CDR2 YENEEA. The CDR3 contains 16 residues. The CDR3 DNA follows: TGTGCCAGCAGCTTAGACCTGGGGGGGGTAATGAATGAGCAGTTCTTC. This gives the protein CASSLDLGGVMNEQFF. Complete variable domain (other parts from reference TRBV11-3 and TRBJ2-1): EAGVVQSPRYKIIEKKQPVAFWCNPISGHNTLYWYLQNLGQGPELLIRYENEEAVDDSQLPKDRFSAERLKGVDSTLKIQPAELGDSAVYLCASSLDLGGVMNEQFFGPGTRLTVL.

The sample holds one count of this clone. The chain couples TRBV4-1 to TRBJ2-1; TRBD1 might be the D (6 bases). This CDR3 contains 15 residues. With 1 base removed from V and 5 bases from J, the gap between germline ends came to 12 bases. CDR1 MGHRA and CDR2 YSYEKL come from the germline V gene. The CDR3 bases are TGCGCCAGCAGCCAAGCCGATGACAGGAACAATGAGCAGTTCTTC. Residues: CASSQADDRNNEQFF.

DNA of the CDR3: TGTGCCAGCAGTGAATTCCTCGAGGGATACAATGAGCAGTTCTTC. It is translated as CASSEFLEGYNEQFF. The chain carries TRBV25-1 and TRBJ2-1; tentatively, D is TRBD2 (5 bases). The CDR3 extends over 15 amino acids. Germline CDR1 MGHDK, CDR2 SYGVNS. Trimming took off 1 base at V and 4 bases at J, with 11 bases between the two ends.

The chain combines TRBV7-2 with TRBJ2-1; TRBD2 might be the D (6 bases). Germline V gives CDR1 SGHTA, CDR2 FQGNSA. This CDR3 has 14 residues. Between the trimmed V and J ends, which lost 8 bases and 1 base, there was a span of 12 bases. CDR3 in amino acids: CASVDRESYNEQFF. CDR3 sequence (DNA): TGTGCCAGCGTCGATCGGGAGTCCTACAATGAGCAGTTCTTC.

This chain links TRBV15 with TRBJ2-1, with 11 bases lining up with TRBD2. CDR3 size: 15 residues. The trim removed 4 bases at V and 5 bases at J, leaving 4 bases unmatched. Germline lookup yields CDR1 LNHNV and CDR2 YYDKDF (reference sequence). For the CDR3, the DNA is TGTGCCACCAGCACCGGACTAGCGGGCGACAATGAGCAGTTCTTC. Its protein product is CATSTGLAGDNEQFF.

This clone was seen a single time. The chain uses TRBV6-5 and TRBJ1-1, with D uncertain. The ends were cut back, 2 bases at V and 7 bases at J, with 11 bases in the middle. Germline CDR1 and CDR2: MNHEY and SVGAGI. This CDR3 comprises 13 residues. For the CDR3, the DNA is TGTGCCAGCAGTTACCTTCCTAGGGTTGAAGCTTTCTTT. Translated: CASSYLPRVEAFF.

As regards this clone: The identical CDR3 is also encoded by other nucleotide sequences in the sample. The chain links TRBV7-9 to TRBJ1-1, with 7 bases matching TRBD1. The CDR3 sequence is 14 residues long. The germline V gene encodes CDR1 SEHNR and CDR2 FQNEAQ (reference sequence). Trimming at V came to 5 bases and at J to 1 base, leaving 4 bases not matched to a gene. The CDR3 protein is CASSHRDRNTEAFF. The CDR3 DNA reads TGTGCCAGCAGCCACCGGGACAGGAACACTGAAGCTTTCTTT.

The J gene is TRBJ2-7, the V gene TRBV9, with no clear D. V gave up 0 bases and J gave up 4 bases, with 11 bases separating them. The CDR3 runs to 14 residues. Germline V gene data show CDR1 as SGDLS and CDR2 as YYNGEE. In nucleotides, the CDR3 is TGTGCCAGCAGCGTAGGAACTATGGCTTACGAGCAGTACTTC. Translated: CASSVGTMAYEQYF.

J is TRBJ2-2 and V is TRBV29-1, with D unresolved. V lost 3 bases and J lost 1, with 9 bases in between. Germline CDR1 is SQVTM and CDR2 is ANQGSEA. The CDR3 totals 14 residues. CDR3 sequence reads: CSVEAYKNTGELFF. The CDR3 DNA is TGCAGCGTTGAGGCTTACAAGAACACCGGGGAGCTGTTTTTT.

The rearrangement links TRBV7-8 to TRBJ2-3, with D maybe TRBD1 (5 bases). Germline CDR1 and CDR2: SGHVS and FQNEAQ. The CDR3 has 13 amino acids. With 6 bases removed from V and 0 bases from J, the gap between germline ends came to 7 bases. The CDR3 protein is CASRGLSTDTQYF. The CDR3 DNA is TGTGCCAGCAGGGGGCTTAGCACAGATACGCAGTATTTT. Variable domain in full (rest from reference TRBV7-8 and TRBJ2-3): GAGVSQSPRYKVAKRGQDVALRCDPISGHVSLFWYQQALGQGPEFLTYFQNEAQLDKSGLPSDRFFAERPEGSVSTLKIQRTQQEDSAVYLCASRGLSTDTQYFGPGTRLTVL.

The chain employs TRBV27 and TRBJ2-7; 7 bases are shared with TRBD2. J lost 4 bases, V lost 3 bases, and 9 bases had no gene match. This CDR3 spans 15 amino acids. Germline values: CDR1 MNHEY, CDR2 SMNVEV (reference sequence). DNA for the CDR3: TGTGCCAGCAGTTTCGGTGGCAGCGGGACGTACGAGCAGTACTTC. Encoded protein: CASSFGGSGTYEQYF.

This CDR3 reads CASTQGASEAFF. The CDR3, as DNA: TGTGCCAGTACTCAGGGGGCGAGTGAAGCTTTCTTT. J is TRBJ1-1 and V is TRBV19; 8 nucleotides agree with TRBD1. J lost 7 bases, V lost 7 bases, and 5 bases had no gene match. From germline, CDR1 is LNHDA and CDR2 SQIVND (reference sequence). CDR3 length: 12 amino acids.

This chain joins TRBV7-9 and TRBJ2-4; 7 nucleotides match TRBD2. The germline gives CDR1 SEHNR, CDR2 FQNEAQ (reference sequence). The CDR3 totals 18 residues. V dropped 5 bases and J dropped 0; count of bases not matched to a gene: 13. Here the CDR3 reads CASSPIRTSALAKNIQYF. The CDR3 bases are TGTGCCAGCAGCCCGATCCGTACTAGCGCCCTAGCCAAAAACATTCAGTACTTC.

This clone was recorded only once. The gene calls are TRBV27 and TRBJ1-5, with 9 bases identical to TRBD1. V was pared by 3 bases and J by 2 bases, with 14 bases of the junction left unmatched. The germline gives CDR1 MNHEY, CDR2 SMNVEV (reference sequence). The CDR3 length is 19 residues. This chain's CDR3 is CASSLRDRVQSPRNQPQHF. CDR3 nucleotide sequence: TGTGCCAGCAGTTTGAGGGACAGGGTACAATCCCCACGCAATCAGCCCCAGCATTTT.

This chain uses TRBV11-2 with TRBJ2-3, with D perhaps assigned TRBD1 or TRBD2 (6 bases each). The CDR3 is made up of 14 amino acids. The germline CDR1 and CDR2 sequences are SGHAT and FQNNGV. V was cut by 7 bases and J by 4 bases, with 15 bases left in between. The CDR3 loop reads CASTLSGAADTQYF. The CDR3 region has the DNA TGTGCCAGCACCCTTTCGGGGGCGGCAGATACGCAGTATTTT.

The chain uses TRBV7-2 and TRBJ1-1; unclear D gene. V lost 5 bases to trimming and J lost 6 bases, with 7 bases between them. CDR1 and CDR2 (germline): SGHTA, FQGNSA. The CDR3 is 11 residues long. DNA of the CDR3: TGTGCCAGCAGCCCAGGAGCTGAAGCTTTCTTT. Amino acid sequence: CASSPGAEAFF.

The chain is built from TRBV5-8 and TRBJ1-5, with 9 nucleotides matching TRBD1. The germline CDR1 and CDR2 sequences are SGHTS and YDEGEE. The CDR3 contains 14 residues. Trimming took 5 bases from V and 5 from J; bases not matched to a gene: 5. The CDR3 DNA follows: TGTGCCAGCAGTCCCGGGACAGGGTATCAGCCCCAGCATTTT. Amino acid sequence: CASSPGTGYQPQHF.

The genes are TRBV4-1 and TRBJ1-1; 7 bases match TRBD1. This CDR3 has 15 amino acids. Per the germline V gene, CDR1 is MGHRA and CDR2 is YSYEKL. After removal of 6 bases from V and 2 bases from J, the junction contained 9 bases not matched to a gene. CDR3 protein: CASRGTVIENTEAFF. Written as DNA, the CDR3 is TGCGCCAGCAGAGGGACAGTTATCGAAAACACTGAAGCTTTCTTT.

The chain couples TRBV7-9 to TRBJ1-1; a weak D match, TRBD1 (5 bases). The V end lost 7 bases, the J end lost 7 bases, and 16 bases lay between the germline ends. The CDR3 consists of 13 residues. The germline V gene encodes CDR1 SEHNR and CDR2 FQNEAQ (reference sequence). The CDR3 nucleotides are TGTGCCAGCATCGACCTCACGGGGCATGAAGCTTTCTTT. As protein: CASIDLTGHEAFF.